Presented here are 12 T cell receptor beta chains from one specimen sequenced in a study of beta chain features in type 1 diabetes. General study points: Shorter TCRB CDR3s, moderately but significantly so, were found in Type 1 diabetes patients in all four CD4+ subsets.

These receptors lack a known antigen. What was sequenced were expressed TCRB transcripts, since all of the isolated RNA had been reverse transcribed. Data came from immunoSEQ multiplex PCR; TCRdb stores just in-frame clones and leaves some out. Of tens of thousands of clones in the sample, about 58% were seen once. Sequenced sample: stem cell memory CD4+ T cells from blood. These receptors were taken from a man between 18 and 29 years old with type 1 diabetes.

This chain connects TRBV5-4 to TRBJ1-1, with a weak D call TRBD1 (6 bases). Germline lookup yields CDR1 SGHNT and CDR2 YYREEE (reference sequence). The CDR3 is made up of 13 amino acids. With 1 base removed from V and 3 bases from J, the gap between germline ends came to 7 bases. The CDR3 DNA reads as TGTGCCAGCAGCTTGACAGGGTACACTGAAGCTTTCTTT. Its protein is CASSLTGYTEAFF. The full variable domain, rest sourced from reference TRBV5-4 and TRBJ1-1, is ETGVTQSPTHLIKTRGQQVTLRCSSQSGHNTVSWYQQALGQGPQFIFQYYREEENGRGNFPPRFSGLQFPNYSSELNVNALELDDSALYLCASSLTGYTEAFFGQGTRLTVV.

The CDR3 region is CASTDHNTEAFF. Here the CDR3 DNA reads TGTGCCTCGACAGACCACAACACTGAAGCTTTCTTT. This chain uses TRBV10-3 with TRBJ1-1; possible D gene TRBD1, 5 bases. The V end was cut by 11 bases, the J end by 2 bases, with 12 bases between. The CDR3 consists of 12 residues. Germline CDR1 is ENHRY and CDR2 is SYGVKD.

In DNA, the CDR3 is TGTGCCAGCGCGACCGGGACATACGGAAACACCATATATTTT. This sequence encodes CASATGTYGNTIYF. This rearrangement joins TRBV28 to TRBJ1-3; D is perhaps TRBD1 (6 bases). V lost 8 bases, J lost 4 bases, and 15 bases lay in between. The germline CDR1 and CDR2 sequences are MDHEN and SYDVKM. This CDR3 spans 14 amino acids. The whole variable domain, remainder taken from reference TRBV28 and TRBJ1-3, is DVKVTQSSRYLVKRTGEKVFLECVQDMDHENMFWYRQDPGLGLRLIYFSYDVKMKEKGDIPEGYSVSREKKERFSLILESASTNQTSMYLCASATGTYGNTIYFGEGSWLTVV.

A few counts support this clone. The V call is TRBV18, the J call TRBJ2-3, with unresolved D. V gave up 5 bases and J gave up 4 bases, with 7 bases separating them. Germline V lookup: CDR1 KGHSH, CDR2 LQKENI. This CDR3 has 12 amino acids. The CDR3 here is CASSAVADTQYF. The CDR3 nucleotides read TGTGCCAGCTCAGCGGTGGCAGATACGCAGTATTTT.

This clone was found once. The CDR3 bases are TGTGCCAGCAGCCGAGGGGGGGGTAGTCAGCCCCAGCATTTT. Protein product: CASSRGGGSQPQHF. This sequence joins TRBV14 and TRBJ1-5; D possibly corresponds to TRBD1 (6 bases). CDR1 SGHDN and CDR2 FVKESK come from the germline V gene. CDR3 length: 14 residues. V lost 4 bases, J lost 6 bases, and 13 bases lay in between.

This chain links TRBV6-6 with TRBJ2-7; 8 nucleotides agree with TRBD1. The CDR3 contains 14 residues. Germline CDR1 and CDR2: MNHNY and SVGAGI (reference sequence). J lost 3 bases, V lost 4 bases, and 5 bases had no gene match. The CDR3 DNA sequence: TGTGCCAGCAGTTTCCCGGGACAGGACTACGAGCAGTACTTC. This encodes CASSFPGQDYEQYF.

The chain is built from TRBV6-5 and TRBJ2-3; 7 bases map to TRBD1. Germline V CDR1 and CDR2: MNHEY, SVGAGI. This CDR3 is built from 15 residues. Germline trimming cut 6 bases from V and 3 bases from J; bases unmatched to any gene: 9. In DNA form, the CDR3 reads TGTGCCAGCAGCCTAACACAGGGGAGAACAGATACGCAGTATTTT. Its protein is CASSLTQGRTDTQYF.

This chain links TRBV5-1 with TRBJ1-3; no clear D gene. The CDR3 runs 14 residues. Trimming took 0 bases from V and 0 from J, leaving 4 bases between them. The germline V gene has CDR1 SGHRS and CDR2 YFSETQ. This chain's CDR3 is CASSLGDSGNTIYF. CDR3 DNA: TGCGCCAGCAGCTTGGGAGACTCTGGAAACACCATATATTTT.

The chain employs TRBV27 and TRBJ1-1; D is unclear. Trimming shortened V by 1 base and J by 5 bases, and 11 bases separated the two germline ends. Germline V gives CDR1 MNHEY, CDR2 SMNVEV (reference sequence). The CDR3 is made up of 14 amino acids. The CDR3 DNA follows: TGTGCCAGCAGTTTATTGAGGACGGGGACTGAAGCTTTCTTT. This sequence encodes CASSLLRTGTEAFF.

The rearrangement links TRBV28 to TRBJ1-1; 8 bases match TRBD1. CDR1 is MDHEN and CDR2 is SYDVKM in the germline V gene. The CDR3 is 15 amino acids. Germline trimming cut 2 bases from V and 4 bases from J; bases unmatched to any gene: 6. The CDR3 sequence: CASSLPGGAATEAFF. CDR3 coding DNA: TGTGCCAGCAGTTTACCAGGGGGCGCGGCCACTGAAGCTTTCTTT.

In its sample, this clone was seen a few times. The chain couples TRBV7-9 to TRBJ2-3; the match to TRBD2 covers 7 bases. CDR1 is SEHNR, CDR2 FQNEAQ, per germline (reference sequence). V was pared by 5 bases and J by 4 bases, with 9 bases of the junction left unmatched. The CDR3 covers 15 residues. DNA of the CDR3: TGTGCCAGCAGCCCGAAGGGACTATCCGCAGATACGCAGTATTTT. Amino acids: CASSPKGLSADTQYF.

This clone occurred once. CDR3 in amino acids: CASSPLHRGSYEQYF. The CDR3 DNA sequence: TGTGCCAGCAGCCCCCTTCACAGGGGGTCCTACGAGCAGTACTTC. J is TRBJ2-7 and V is TRBV9, with 8 bases lining up with TRBD1. The V gene's germline CDR1 is SGDLS and CDR2 YYNGEE. The CDR3 sequence is 15 residues long. The V and J ends lost 4 bases and 1 base, in that order; junction bases with no gene match: 7.